This T cell receptor beta chain was sequenced in a study of cytomegalovirus exposure and HLA in healthy donors. Concerning this clone: Its target is unknown.

Primers included in the PCR were 60 Vbeta and 13 Jbeta primers. The repertoire was sequenced with immunoSEQ multiplex PCR; TCRdb's copy has only in-frame clones and lacks some. The profile shows 150,000 to 200,000 clones, over 75% of them singletons. Broader study findings: Information on immune exposure was restricted to one variable (CMV serostatus). Reportedly, fewer N-insertions than the approximately 690-donor mean appeared in an Asian-associated ancestry cluster in a later analysis. Follow-up analysis seemed to connect common viral pathogens with several of the most significant clusters identified.

Sequencing input: PBMCs. The receptor was derived from a man aged 18-30 years in good health and CMV-seronegative.

DNA for the CDR3: TGTGCCAGCAGCAGCAGGGTGACGATGTCGAACACCGGGGAGCTGTTTTTT. Encoded protein: CASSSRVTMSNTGELFF. V and J are TRBV7-2 and TRBJ2-2, with TRBD1 as a possible D gene (5 bases). Trimming pared 5 bases from V and 0 bases from J, leaving 16 bases between. CDR3 length equals 17 residues. Germline-derived CDR1 and CDR2 are SGHTA and FQGNSA.